This TCR beta chain originates from a study of T cells after yellow fever vaccination. Turning to the study itself: Researchers used SMART-Seq v4 Ultra Low Input to prepare fractions that had low cell numbers.

Whole-study results and caveats: FACS-sorted repertoires could contain abundant clonotypes contaminating from the bulk population. The booster saw the reappearance of most primary-vaccination clones (about 95% CD4, 88% CD8).

There are 15 residues in the CDR3. CDR1 is SGHTA, CDR2 FQGNSA, per germline. V was trimmed by 2 bases and J by 4 bases, leaving 14 bases between them. Regarding this clonotype: As yet, its antigen is unknown.

TCR cDNA, made by 5'RACE template switching, carried an added universal primer site and UMIs. From the 5' RACE reads, TCRdb called clonotypes with MiXCR, one entry per CDR3 protein. Among approximately 600,000 distinct CDR3 sequences listed, around an eighth were seen once. The source was PBMCs, collected on the day of the yellow fever booster vaccination. The rearrangement links TRBV7-2 to TRBJ2-5; the D gene is possibly TRBD2 (6 bases). The source of this sequence is a man aged 25 to 40 who received the YFV17D yellow fever vaccine. The CDR3: CASSLSAGWGETQYF. The CDR3 DNA is TGTGCCAGCAGCTTAAGCGCGGGATGGGGAGAGACCCAGTACTTC.